One T cell receptor (beta chain) is described in this entry. No antigen is known for it. Base qualities were left out, and no much larger clone turns up one base away. This sample was included in a study of T cells after yellow fever vaccination (dated by TCRdb to about 2019). For the wider study: The SMART-Seq v4 Ultra Low Input RNA kit was used to prepare libraries from fractions with low cell numbers. Two healthy male donors made up the cohort, one aged 18 to 30 years and the other aged 30 to 40 years. Bulk PBMC replicates and cell subsets were isolated from blood drawn at multiple timepoints before and after both primary and secondary immunization. To follow T-cell clones before and after primary and booster YFV17D yellow fever vaccination, bulk TCR alpha and beta repertoires were sequenced over time.

V lost 6 bases and J lost 1 base; the stretch between them is 15 bases long. The germline V gene yields MNHEY for CDR1 and SVGEGT for CDR2. The CDR3 runs 15 amino acids, cysteine and phenylalanine included. The CDR3 DNA has 45 bases and is translated from base 1. TCRdb records Illumina NovaSeq 6000 as the sequencer. Synthesis of TCR cDNA relied on 5'RACE template switching, a step that introduced a universal primer site along with unique molecular identifiers. cDNA synthesis was primed from both the TCR alpha and TCR beta constant segments. Two PCR steps were used to amplify libraries, with sample barcodes and sequencing adapters being added in the second step. Libraries were sequenced on Illumina HiSeq 2500 (2x100 bp) or NovaSeq (2x150 bp). The authors' pipeline ran thus. MIGEC was used to demultiplex reads and collapse the reads into UMI consensus sequences, and MiXCR was used for V(D)J alignment. Clonotypes responding to the vaccine were identified with edgeR on replicate PBMC samples, with the criteria of FDR below 0.01 and a log2 fold change above 5 up to day 15. Each bulk clonotype was labeled CD4 or CD8 based on which sequenced repertoire, CD4 or CD8, contained the clonotype at higher abundance. TCRdb passed the public sequencing reads through fastp at Q25 and MiXCR, retaining productive beta sequences. Identical CDR3 protein sequences are pooled into one entry, listed with their most common genes and DNA. TCRdb, not the original authors, processed these V and J calls. This sample has 300,000 to 350,000 distinct CDR3 sequences in its table, and 3% to 4.5% of those were observed once. About 24% of the sample is in the top ten clones.

Study-wide findings and limitations: The study included only a couple of donors, which limits how far the findings can be generalized. After the booster, most clones that had expanded after primary vaccination were detected again (about 97% of CD4 and under 90% of CD8), suggesting broad maintenance of memory. A small fraction of clonotypes appeared in both the CD4 and CD8 compartments, likely as a result of convergent recombination. FACS-sorted repertoires could contain abundant contaminating clonotypes from the bulk population, so computational filtering was required. Compared with the primary T-cell response, the secondary T-cell response was faster but weaker, reaching its peak on day 5 rather than on day 15.

Per the publication, the treatment or condition label means: live attenuated yellow fever vaccine strain. At every blood-draw timepoint, two biological replicates of bulk PBMCs were collected. A standard Ficoll-Paque protocol was used to isolate PBMCs from peripheral blood. RNA was extracted with TriZol from bulk PBMCs, CD4 and CD8 fractions, and dextramer-positive and dextramer-negative fractions. The TCR was taken from a man between 18 and 29 years old who received the YFV17D yellow fever vaccine. The sequence joins TRBV6-2 or TRBV6-3 to TRBJ1-1, with a tentative D gene TRBD1 over 6 matching bases. Specimen: PBMCs, collected 5 days after the yellow fever booster vaccination. CDR3 protein: CASRDLPGQNTEAFF. The DNA sequence reads TGTGCCAGCAGGGACCTTCCGGGACAGAACACTGAAGCTTTCTTT.